This is a list of T cell receptor beta chains from one sample in a study of spatial heterogeneity in lung cancer. From the 5' RACE reads, TCRdb called clonotypes with MiXCR, one entry per CDR3 protein. The top ten clones hold 16% of a sample with about 120,000 distinct CDR3 sequences, about 12% of them seen once. Sequenced material: PBMCs, taken at follow-up. All receptors come from a male donor with early-stage non-small cell lung cancer. Each CDR3 is given with its conserved first and last residue. A D gene is named only where the DNA matches it firmly. Size tells how often a clone was seen (once, few, many) or the class of an expanded clone, and some rows leave it out.

D	V	J	size	DNA	CDR3
.	TRBV13	TRBJ1-5	few	TGTGCCAGCAGCTTGAGGTCGGGTACCAATCAGCCCCAGCATTTT	CASSLRSGTNQPQHF
TRBD1	TRBV5-1	TRBJ1-1	few	TGCGCCAGCAGCTGGGGACAGGTTCGGGGCACTGAAGCTTTCTTT	CASSWGQVRGTEAFF
TRBD2	TRBV3-1	TRBJ2-5	few	TGTGCCAGCAGGCGTAGCGGGGAAGAGACCCAGTACTTC	CASRRSGEETQYF
.	TRBV11-1	TRBJ2-7	few	TGTGCCAGCAGCTTAGCAGCGAATGTCGGCGGTCACTACGAGCAGTACTTC	CASSLAANVGGHYEQYF
.	TRBV7-9	TRBJ2-3	few	TGTGCCAGCAGCTTAGCAGAGGCAGCAGATACGCAGTATTTT	CASSLAEAADTQYF
TRBD2	TRBV4-2	TRBJ2-5	few	TGTGCCAGCAGCCAAGCACTAGCGGGGTCGGAGACCCAGTACTTC	CASSQALAGSETQYF
.	TRBV18	TRBJ2-7	few	TGTGCCAGCTCACCAAAGGGCAATCTCTACGAGCAGTACTTC	CASSPKGNLYEQYF
.	TRBV29-1	TRBJ1-1	many	TGCAGCGCTGAACCGCAGACAGTTAACACTGAAGCTTTCTTT	CSAEPQTVNTEAFF
TRBD1	TRBV15	TRBJ2-1	.	TGTGCCACCAGCAGAACGCAGGGGGTCTACAATGAGCAGTTCTTC	CATSRTQGVYNEQFF
.	TRBV5-1	TRBJ2-1	few	TGCGCCAGCAGCCTGCGACTACGGAGCTCCTACAATGAGCAGTTCTTC	CASSLRLRSSYNEQFF
TRBD1	TRBV5-1	TRBJ2-7	few	TGCGCCAGCAGCTCCCGGACAGGGGGCGAGCAGTACTTC	CASSSRTGGEQYF
.	TRBV15	TRBJ1-6	many	TGTGCCACCAGCGCCAGATCTTTTAATTCACCCCTCCACTTT	CATSARSFNSPLHF
.	TRBV3-1	TRBJ2-2	many	TGTGCCAGCAGCCAAGGCGGCGGCAGGACCGGGGAGCTGTTTTTT	CASSQGGGRTGELFF
TRBD2	TRBV5-6	TRBJ2-2	.	TGTGCCAGCAGCCTGGTGGGACTAGCAACCGGGGAGCTGTTTTTT	CASSLVGLATGELFF
TRBD1	TRBV10-1	TRBJ1-1	many	TGCGCCAGCAGGCCCGGACAGGCCGGGGACCAAGCTTTCTTT	CASRPGQAGDQAFF
.	TRBV18	TRBJ1-1	few	TGTGCCAGCTCACCCGAGAAGGAAGCTTTCTTT	CASSPEKEAFF
.	TRBV10-3	TRBJ2-2	few	TGTGCCATCAACGCCGGGACAGCGGGAGCGAACACCGGGGAGCTGTTTTTT	CAINAGTAGANTGELFF
.	TRBV5-6	TRBJ2-4	few	TGTGCCAGCAGCATGCAAACGGGAGCCAAAAACATTCAGTACTTC	CASSMQTGAKNIQYF
TRBD2	TRBV7-2	TRBJ2-1	many	TGTGCCAGCAGCTTAGGCGGGGGGCGGTCCAATGAGCAGTTCTTC	CASSLGGGRSNEQFF
.	TRBV28	TRBJ2-1	few	TGTGCCAGCAGTAGGAATGAGCAGTTCTTC	CASSRNEQFF
.	TRBV20-1	TRBJ1-4	.	TGCAGTGCTAGAGAAGGGGCCAGGGGAGGAGAAAAACTGTTTTTT	CSAREGARGGEKLFF
TRBD2	TRBV20-1	TRBJ2-7	few	TGCAGTGCTAGAAGGCTAGCGGGAATGTACGAGCAGTACTTC	CSARRLAGMYEQYF
.	TRBV4-2	TRBJ1-3	few	TGTGCCAGCAGCCTAGACAGCGAGGAAAACACCATATATTTT	CASSLDSEENTIYF
.	TRBV11-1	TRBJ2-1	many	TGTGCCAGCAGCTTAATGGCAACAGGGAGTAATGAGCAGTTCTTC	CASSLMATGSNEQFF
.	TRBV6-5	TRBJ2-1	few	TGTGCCAGCAGTTACCGGGGGCACTACAATGAGCAGTTCTTC	CASSYRGHYNEQFF
TRBD1	TRBV4-1	TRBJ2-3	.	TGCGCCAGCAGCCAAGTCGGGACAGGGGGCGGTGGAGATACGCAGTATTTT	CASSQVGTGGGGDTQYF
.	TRBV29-1	TRBJ2-1	many	TGCAGCGTTGGACAGGCTTCCTACAATGAGCAGTTCTTC	CSVGQASYNEQFF
.	TRBV9	TRBJ2-1	many	TGTGCCAGCAGCAAGACCAGGGAGCAGTTCTTC	CASSKTREQFF